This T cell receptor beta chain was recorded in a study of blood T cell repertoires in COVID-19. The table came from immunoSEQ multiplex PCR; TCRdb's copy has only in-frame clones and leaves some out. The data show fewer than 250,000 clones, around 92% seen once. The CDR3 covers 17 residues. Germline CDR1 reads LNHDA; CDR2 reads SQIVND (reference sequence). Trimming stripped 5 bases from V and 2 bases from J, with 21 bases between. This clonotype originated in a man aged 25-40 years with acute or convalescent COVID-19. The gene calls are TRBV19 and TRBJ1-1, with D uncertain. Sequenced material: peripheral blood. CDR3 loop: CASSVHFRRSINTEAFF. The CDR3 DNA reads TGTGCCAGTAGTGTCCATTTTCGACGGAGCATAAACACTGAAGCTTTCTTT.